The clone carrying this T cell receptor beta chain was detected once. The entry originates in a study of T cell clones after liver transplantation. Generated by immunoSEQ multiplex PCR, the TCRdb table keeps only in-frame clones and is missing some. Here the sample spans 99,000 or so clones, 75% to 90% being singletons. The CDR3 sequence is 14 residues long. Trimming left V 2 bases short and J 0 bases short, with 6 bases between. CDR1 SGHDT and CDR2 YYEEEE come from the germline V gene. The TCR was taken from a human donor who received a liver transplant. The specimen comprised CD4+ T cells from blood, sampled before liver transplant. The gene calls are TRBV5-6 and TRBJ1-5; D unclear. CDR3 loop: CASSFLHSNQPQHF. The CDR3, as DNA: TGTGCCAGCAGCTTTCTCCATAGCAATCAGCCCCAGCATTTT.